This T cell receptor beta chain emerged from a study of metastatic and nonmetastatic thyroid tumors. TCRdb re-processed the PCR reads through MiXCR. The sample shows about 14,000 clones, about a quarter of them seen only once. Treatment of any kind had been given to no patient before thyroid surgery. This clone ranks as medium-sized. Germline lookup yields CDR1 DFQATT and CDR2 SNEGSKA (reference sequence). The ends lost 5 bases at V and 3 bases at J; junction bases unmatched: 6. The CDR3 runs to 14 residues. Sequences were obtained from blood. The chain couples TRBV20-1 to TRBJ2-7, with TRBD2 matching over 11 bases. The sequence was collected from a female donor with papillary thyroid cancer or a benign thyroid nodule (not recorded which). Some clones in this sample may be carry-over from other donors' samples. CDR3 protein: CSALEGLADYEQYF. The CDR3 DNA reads TGCAGTGCTCTAGAGGGACTAGCGGACTACGAGCAGTACTTC.